Below, 18 T cell receptor beta chains from the same sample are listed, as sequenced in a study of blood T cell repertoires in COVID-19. The method was immunoSEQ multiplex PCR; TCRdb's version includes in-frame clones alone and lacks a portion of them. The table lists around 200,000 clones, over 75% of them singletons. Sequenced material: PBMCs or T cells enriched from blood (not recorded which). Receptors were obtained from a woman aged 18-35 years who had recovered from COVID-19.

The chain uses TRBV12-3 or TRBV12-4 and TRBJ1-4; D is uncertain. V shed 6 bases and J shed 4 bases, with 9 bases lying between them. This CDR3 is built from 13 residues. In DNA, the CDR3 is TGTGCCAGCAGCGGGAATCATAATGAAAAACTGTTTTTT. Translated: CASSGNHNEKLFF.

CDR3 coding DNA: TGTGCCAGCAGTTTACTGGGCGGGTACACAGATACGCAGTATTTT. This sequence encodes CASSLLGGYTDTQYF. This chain uses TRBV28 with TRBJ2-3, with a weak D call TRBD2 (5 bases). Germline V lookup: CDR1 MDHEN, CDR2 SYDVKM. V was trimmed by 2 bases and J by 2 bases, leaving 11 bases between them. This CDR3 has 15 amino acids. Drawing the rest from reference TRBV28 and TRBJ2-3, the complete variable domain is DVKVTQSSRYLVKRTGEKVFLECVQDMDHENMFWYRQDPGLGLRLIYFSYDVKMKEKGDIPEGYSVSREKKERFSLILESASTNQTSMYLCASSLLGGYTDTQYFGPGTRLTVL.

This clone was counted between two and nine times. The chain carries TRBV18 and TRBJ2-7; 9 nucleotides agree with TRBD2. Trimming took 4 bases from V and 0 from J; bases not matched to a gene: 7. This CDR3 comprises 16 residues. The germline CDR1 and CDR2 sequences are KGHSH and LQKENI. As DNA, the CDR3 is TGTGCCAGCTCACAGCGGGGGGTCCATAGCTCCTACGAGCAGTACTTC. Its protein product is CASSQRGVHSSYEQYF.

This rearrangement joins TRBV2 to TRBJ2-5; 14 bases agree with TRBD2. The CDR3 is 16 amino acids. CDR1 and CDR2 from the germline V gene are SNHLY and FYNNEI. V was pared by 8 bases and J by 3 bases, with 8 bases of the junction left unmatched. The CDR3 nucleotides are TGTGCCAGCGGTTTACCGGGACTAGCGGGAGAAGAGACCCAGTACTTC. It translates to CASGLPGLAGEETQYF.

The rearrangement uses TRBV20-1 and TRBJ1-1, with no clear D. This CDR3 spans 11 amino acids. V was trimmed by 6 bases and J by 5 bases, leaving 10 bases between them. CDR1 is DFQATT, CDR2 SNEGSKA, per germline (reference sequence). This CDR3 is CSAPGGTEAFF. DNA for the CDR3: TGCAGTGCACCAGGAGGGACTGAAGCTTTCTTT.

This clone was counted only a few times. The rearrangement uses TRBV2 and TRBJ2-7, with 8 bases aligning to TRBD2. In germline, CDR1 is SNHLY, CDR2 FYNNEI. The CDR3 spans 16 residues. V lost 2 bases, J lost 6 bases, and 12 bases stayed unmatched. The CDR3 nucleotides read TGTGCCAGCAGTGAAAGGCGACTTGCGGGGGGTGGCGAGCAGTACTTC. Residues: CASSERRLAGGGEQYF. Full variable domain (remainder filled in from reference TRBV2 and TRBJ2-7): EPEVTQTPSHQVTQMGQEVILRCVPISNHLYFYWYRQILGQKVEFLVSFYNNEISEKSEIFDDQFSVERPDGSNFTLKIRSTKLEDSAMYFCASSERRLAGGGEQYFGPGTRLTVT.

The V and J genes are TRBV6-5 and TRBJ2-7, with 7 bases that match TRBD2. This CDR3 spans 14 amino acids. CDR1 MNHEY and CDR2 SVGAGI come from the germline V gene. The ends lost 11 bases at V and 3 bases at J; junction bases unmatched: 13. The CDR3 spells CAAGRNILNYEQYF. The CDR3 DNA follows: TGTGCCGCCGGGAGGAACATACTAAACTACGAGCAGTACTTC.

This clone was seen a few times. CDR3 sequence reads: CASSPLGSPNEKLFF. The CDR3 nucleotides are TGTGCCAGCTCACCATTGGGCAGCCCCAATGAAAAACTGTTTTTT. The rearrangement uses TRBV18 and TRBJ1-4, with no clear D. Germline CDR1 reads KGHSH; CDR2 reads LQKENI. Trimming left V 2 bases short and J 5 bases short, with 12 bases between. The CDR3 runs to 15 residues.

The rearrangement links TRBV5-4 to TRBJ2-5; TRBD2 matches at 8 bases. Germline V gives CDR1 SGHNT, CDR2 YYREEE (reference sequence). J was trimmed by 4 bases and V by 5 bases; bases with no gene match: 10. The CDR3 sequence is 15 residues long. CDR3 in amino acids: CASSTVSGSPETQYF. The DNA for the CDR3 is TGTGCCAGCAGTACCGTGAGCGGGAGCCCAGAGACCCAGTACTTC.

The rearrangement joins TRBV3-1 (or the pseudogene TRBV3-2) to TRBJ1-1; D possibly corresponds to TRBD1 (5 bases). The germline CDR1 and CDR2 sequences are LGHDT and YNNKEL (reference sequence). V lost 4 bases, J lost 6 bases, and 12 bases lay in between. The CDR3 spans 13 residues. The CDR3 region has the DNA TGTGCCAGCAGCCCAGGAGGGGACGCTGAAGCTTTCTTT. Translation gives CASSPGGDAEAFF.

This sequence joins TRBV5-8 and TRBJ1-5; 8 positions agree with TRBD1. Germline V gives CDR1 SGHTS, CDR2 YDEGEE. The CDR3 spans 14 residues. The V gene end was trimmed by 3 bases and the J gene end by 10 bases; junction bases not matched to a gene: 9. DNA of the CDR3: TGTGCCAGCAGCTCTGGGGGACAGGCAGCACCCCAGCATTTT. It is translated as CASSSGGQAAPQHF.

The V and J genes are TRBV5-1 and TRBJ2-3, with 10 bases lining up with TRBD2. The ends lost 1 base at V and 2 bases at J; junction bases unmatched: 7. The CDR3 runs to 17 residues. In germline, CDR1 is SGHRS, CDR2 YFSETQ. CDR3 DNA: TGCGCCAGCAGCTTGATTCGAGCGGGAGGGCCCACAGATACGCAGTATTTT. As protein: CASSLIRAGGPTDTQYF.

The chain uses TRBV7-9 and TRBJ2-7; tentative D call: TRBD1 (6 bases). The CDR3 length is 15 residues. V lost 2 bases to trimming and J lost 5 bases, with 16 bases between them. The germline V gene encodes CDR1 SEHNR and CDR2 FQNEAQ (reference sequence). CDR3 residues: CASSLLGAGAHEQYF. The CDR3 nucleotides are TGTGCCAGCAGCTTACTGGGTGCAGGGGCCCACGAGCAGTACTTC.

The chain joins TRBV6-4 to TRBJ2-1; TRBD1 is a possible D gene (6 bases). The CDR3 extends over 15 amino acids. The ends were cut back, 4 bases at V and 0 bases at J, with 10 bases in the middle. Germline V lookup: CDR1 MRHNA, CDR2 SNTAGT. The CDR3 sequence: CASSVRQASYNEQFF. DNA of the CDR3: TGTGCCAGCAGTGTCCGACAGGCCTCCTACAATGAGCAGTTCTTC.

The chain combines TRBV11-2 with TRBJ2-7; 13 bases are a match to TRBD2. Germline assignment: CDR1 SGHAT and CDR2 FQNNGV. The J segment lost 5 bases and the V segment lost 5 bases, leaving 12 bases of the junction unmatched. This CDR3 has 17 amino acids. CDR3 loop: CASSPARTSGRFNEQYF. Written as DNA, the CDR3 is TGTGCCAGCAGCCCAGCCAGGACTAGCGGGAGATTCAACGAGCAGTACTTC.

The chain recombines TRBV27 with TRBJ2-1; 12 bases agree with TRBD2. There are 17 residues in the CDR3. V was clipped by 6 bases and J by 2 bases; unmatched bases: 8. Germline V gene data show CDR1 as MNHEY and CDR2 as SMNVEV (reference sequence). The CDR3: CASSPARTSGTYNEQFF. The CDR3 bases are TGTGCCAGCAGCCCCGCCCGGACTAGCGGGACCTACAATGAGCAGTTCTTC.

The chain couples TRBV28 to TRBJ2-2, with a tentative D call TRBD1 (5 bases). Trimming removed 2 bases from V and 6 bases from J, with 13 bases in between. The CDR3 is made up of 15 amino acids. CDR1 MDHEN and CDR2 SYDVKM come from the germline V gene. This chain's CDR3 is CASSLRDSLSGELFF. In DNA, the CDR3 is TGTGCCAGCAGTTTACGAGACAGCCTTTCCGGGGAGCTGTTTTTT.

This clone was observed a few times. The chain has TRBV7-6 and TRBJ2-1; D is unclear. The CDR3 covers 16 residues. Germline CDR1 is SGHVS and CDR2 is FNYEAQ. Trimming removed 2 bases at V and 0 bases at J, with 11 bases between. The CDR3 nucleotides read TGTGCCAGCAGCTTATTCAGTCGGAGCTCCTACAATGAGCAGTTCTTC. Protein: CASSLFSRSSYNEQFF. Combining the CDR3 with reference TRBV7-6 and TRBJ2-1 gives the whole variable domain GAGVSQSPRYKVTKRGQDVALRCDPISGHVSLYWYRQALGQGPEFLTYFNYEAQQDKSGLPNDRFSAERPEGSISTLTIQRTEQRDSAMYRCASSLFSRSSYNEQFFGPGTRLTVL.